The 13 T cell receptor beta chains in this list originate from one sample, sequenced in a study of CD4 T cells in relation to SARS-CoV-2 and coronaviruses. Clones were sequenced by immunoSEQ multiplex PCR, and TCRdb holds only the in-frame ones, with some missing. Of 41,000 or so clones in the sample, around 82% were seen once. No antigen has been assigned to these receptors. Sequenced: naive CD4+ T cells from PBMCs, cultured in vitro. Subset defined: naive CD4+ T cells isolated by negative enrichment. These receptors all stem from an adult with COVID-19.

This chain uses TRBV5-6 with TRBJ2-1; tentative D call: TRBD2 (6 bases). The CDR3 covers 14 residues. The V and J ends lost 1 base and 4 bases respectively, with 9 bases between them. Germline assignment: CDR1 SGHDT and CDR2 YYEEEE. In nucleotides, the CDR3 is TGTGCCAGCAGCTTGTGGCGGGGATACAATGAGCAGTTCTTC. Protein sequence: CASSLWRGYNEQFF. Full variable domain (missing parts from reference TRBV5-6 and TRBJ2-1): DAGVTQSPTHLIKTRGQQVTLRCSPKSGHDTVSWYQQALGQGPQFIFQYYEEEERQRGNFPDRFSGHQFPNYSSELNVNALLLGDSALYLCASSLWRGYNEQFFGPGTRLTVL.

This rearrangement joins TRBV4-2 to TRBJ2-5; D gene unclear. CDR1 is LGHNA and CDR2 is YNFKEQ in the germline V gene. The CDR3 covers 14 residues. The V end lost 1 base, the J end lost 3 bases, and 9 bases lay between the germline ends. CDR3 nucleotide sequence: TGTGCCAGCAGCCAAGCCGGGTCCAAAGAGACCCAGTACTTC. As protein: CASSQAGSKETQYF.

The chain has TRBV15 and TRBJ2-2; D uncertain. CDR1 and CDR2 (germline): LNHNV, YYDKDF (reference sequence). V was trimmed by 0 bases and J by 6 bases, leaving 8 bases between them. The CDR3 extends over 14 amino acids. The chain's CDR3 is CATSRDSLSGELFF. For the CDR3, the DNA is TGTGCCACCAGCAGAGATAGTCTTTCCGGGGAGCTGTTTTTT.

The chain has TRBV29-1 and TRBJ1-4, with D possibly matching TRBD1 (5 bases). Deletions cut 6 bases from V and 6 bases from J, with 11 bases between. This CDR3 comprises 12 residues. The V gene's germline CDR1 is SQVTM and CDR2 ANQGSEA. CDR3 DNA sequence: TGCAGCGTCGGACGAGGGGATGAAAAACTGTTTTTT. Translating gives CSVGRGDEKLFF.

CDR3 sequence: CASSEWDRGVYNEQFF. Written as DNA, the CDR3 is TGTGCCAGCAGTGAATGGGACAGGGGGGTTTACAATGAGCAGTTCTTC. This chain joins TRBV6-1 and TRBJ2-1; 11 positions match TRBD1. The CDR3 length is 16 residues. V dropped 2 bases and J dropped 4; count of bases not matched to a gene: 4. In germline, CDR1 is MNHNS, CDR2 SASEGT.

The chain is built from TRBV6-6 and TRBJ2-6; D gene unclear. The CDR3 contains 15 residues. Germline V lookup: CDR1 MNHNY, CDR2 SVGAGI (reference sequence). Trimming removed 3 bases from V and 4 bases from J, with 10 bases in between. The CDR3 protein is CASSYVFRGANVLTF. In DNA, the CDR3 is TGTGCCAGCAGTTATGTGTTTCGGGGGGCCAACGTCCTGACTTTC.

This chain uses TRBV20-1 with TRBJ1-1; D uncertain. Trimming removed 1 base from V and 6 bases from J, with 3 bases in between. CDR3 length equals 10 residues. CDR1 DFQATT and CDR2 SNEGSKA come from the germline V gene (reference sequence). The DNA for the CDR3 is TGCAGTGCTAGAGCGGCTGAAGCTTTCTTT. This translates into CSARAAEAFF.

This clone showed up just once. V gene TRBV5-6 combines with J gene TRBJ2-1, with unresolved D. The length of the CDR3 is 14 residues. CDR1 is SGHDT, CDR2 YYEEEE, per germline. V was trimmed by 2 bases and J by 5 bases, leaving 11 bases between them. The CDR3 bases are TGTGCCAGCAGCTTATCGCGCATACACAATGAGCAGTTCTTC. This encodes CASSLSRIHNEQFF.

The chain combines TRBV15 with TRBJ2-3; tentative D call: TRBD1 (6 bases). The CDR3 consists of 17 residues. Germline values: CDR1 LNHNV, CDR2 YYDKDF (reference sequence). V lost 0 bases and J 5 bases, leaving 18 bases between the germline ends. DNA of the CDR3: TGTGCCACCAGCAGAGACCTCAAGAGCAGGGGCGGAGATACGCAGTATTTT. Protein: CATSRDLKSRGGDTQYF.

The chain combines TRBV28 with TRBJ1-3; weak D call: TRBD1 (5 bases). V gave up 5 bases and J gave up 3 bases, with 17 bases separating them. CDR1 is MDHEN, CDR2 SYDVKM, per germline. The CDR3 is made up of 16 amino acids. The CDR3 loop reads CASSNGGTYIGNTIYF. The CDR3 DNA reads TGTGCCAGCAGTAACGGGGGGACCTACATTGGAAACACCATATATTTT.

The chain uses TRBV18 and TRBJ2-2; D remains ambiguous. The germline CDR1 and CDR2 sequences are KGHSH and LQKENI. V lost 6 bases to trimming and J lost 0 bases, with 8 bases between them. This CDR3 has 14 residues. The CDR3 here is CASSPTANTGELFF. CDR3 bases: TGTGCCAGCTCGCCTACAGCGAACACCGGGGAGCTGTTTTTT.

The genes are TRBV4-1 and TRBJ2-4; D possibly corresponds to TRBD2 (8 bases). The germline V and J ends were trimmed by 0 bases and 8 bases, with 17 bases remaining between them. Germline CDR1 MGHRA, CDR2 YSYEKL. The CDR3 length is 16 residues. CDR3 in amino acids: CASSQDPTGREDIQYF. The CDR3 nucleotides read TGCGCCAGCAGCCAAGACCCGACAGGGCGGGAGGACATTCAGTACTTC.

The chain recombines TRBV11-3 with TRBJ2-1; TRBD2 might be the D (6 bases). The CDR3 extends over 14 amino acids. Germline V gene sequence: CDR1 SGHNT, CDR2 YENEEA. Trimming pared 5 bases from V and 2 bases from J, leaving 10 bases between. CDR3 residues: CASSRRAPYNEQFF. DNA of the CDR3: TGTGCCAGCAGCAGGAGGGCCCCCTACAATGAGCAGTTCTTC.